This TCR beta chain was identified in a study of CD8 T cells in Susac syndrome. Reverse transcription of roughly 0.45 to 1 ug RNA was performed with random hexamers. One entry per CDR3 protein results from TCRdb running MiXCR on the immunoSEQ multiplex PCR reads. The sample has approximately 140,000 distinct CDR3 sequences, over 75% seen once. The CDR3 has 14 amino acids. Germline loops: CDR1 MDHEN, CDR2 SYDVKM. V lost 8 bases and J 2 bases, leaving 16 bases between the germline ends. Specimen: CD8+ T cells from PBMCs. The J gene is TRBJ2-7, the V gene TRBV28; the D gene is possibly TRBD1 (5 bases). The TCR comes from a human donor with multiple sclerosis. Here the CDR3 reads CASRTPDSTYEQYF. As DNA, the CDR3 is TGTGCCAGCCGTACCCCCGACAGTACCTACGAGCAGTACTTC.